This is a list of T cell receptor beta chains from one sample in a study of blood T cell repertoires in COVID-19. TCRdb's copy holds only in-frame clones and misses some; the assay was immunoSEQ multiplex PCR. The sample includes a few hundred thousand clones, 88% of them seen just once. Sequenced: peripheral blood. The receptors were sampled from a young man with active or convalescent COVID-19. CDR3s include the opening cysteine and the closing phenylalanine or tryptophan. A D gene is named only where the DNA matches it firmly. The listing skips clone size in some rows; elsewhere it reads once, few, many or a size class.

>TRBV6-5|TRBJ2-3|NA|14|NA
CASSIGLGMDTQYF
TGTGCCAGCAGTATAGGACTCGGTATGGATACGCAGTATTTT
>TRBV6-5|TRBJ1-5|NA|13|NA
CASSYSKNQPQHF
TGTGCCAGCAGTTACTCCAAAAATCAGCCCCAGCATTTT
>TRBV2|TRBJ2-7|NA|14|TRBD1
CASTRDRGIDEQYF
TGTGCCAGCACCCGGGACAGGGGAATCGACGAGCAGTACTTC
>TRBV5-1|TRBJ1-2|NA|14|TRBD1
CASSLVGQGSGYTF
TGCGCCAGCAGCTTGGTGGGACAGGGGAGCGGCTACACCTTC
>TRBV5-1|TRBJ2-5|NA|15|NA
CASSPGYGAQETQYF
TGCGCCAGCAGCCCCGGGTATGGGGCCCAAGAGACCCAGTACTTC
>TRBV6-5|TRBJ2-7|NA|13|TRBD2
CASVAGGLYEQYF
TGTGCCAGCGTAGCGGGGGGGCTCTACGAGCAGTACTTC
>TRBV9|TRBJ2-1|once|16|TRBD1
CASSVELQGAANEQFF
TGTGCCAGCAGCGTAGAGCTACAGGGGGCGGCCAATGAGCAGTTCTTC
>TRBV6-5|TRBJ1-6|few|15|NA
CASRNGPGYNSPLHF
TGTGCCAGCAGGAATGGGCCTGGCTATAATTCACCCCTCCACTTT
>TRBV5-1|TRBJ1-4|NA|14|NA
CASSLEPGNEKLFF
TGCGCCAGCAGCTTGGAACCAGGGAATGAAAAACTGTTTTTT
>TRBV19|TRBJ2-7|NA|15|NA
CASSPWDTTSYEQYF
TGTGCCAGTAGTCCCTGGGACACTACCTCCTACGAGCAGTACTTC
>TRBV5-3|TRBJ2-2|NA|13|TRBD1
CARGTGTTGELFF
TGTGCCAGGGGGACAGGGACCACCGGGGAGCTGTTTTTT
>TRBV18|TRBJ2-3|NA|18|TRBD2
CASSPPGAIAGVTDTQYF
TGTGCCAGCTCACCACCGGGTGCGATAGCGGGGGTGACAGATACGCAGTATTTT
>TRBV3-1/TRBV3-2|TRBJ1-6|NA|13|NA
CASSQELYPPLHF
TGTGCCAGCAGCCAAGAATTGTATCCACCCCTCCACTTT
>TRBV5-1|TRBJ1-2|NA|14|NA
CASSLDSFSAVYTF
TGCGCCAGCAGCTTGGATTCTTTCAGCGCTGTCTACACCTTC
>TRBV9|TRBJ2-3|once|14|TRBD2
CASSDSGGAGTQYF
TGTGCCAGCAGCGATAGCGGGGGGGCTGGTACGCAGTATTTT
>TRBV2|TRBJ1-1|NA|13|NA
CAGKTGTWAEAFF
TGTGCCGGAAAAACAGGGACGTGGGCTGAAGCTTTCTTT
>TRBV6-5|TRBJ2-7|NA|14|TRBD1
CASTPGQVSSEQYF
TGTGCCAGCACCCCGGGACAGGTTTCCTCCGAGCAGTACTTC
>TRBV19|TRBJ2-7|NA|14|NA
CASSIGGLGYEQYF
TGTGCCAGTAGTATAGGCGGTTTAGGTTACGAGCAGTACTTC
>TRBV7-9|TRBJ1-1|NA|13|TRBD1
CASSFQGGTEAFF
TGTGCCAGCAGCTTCCAGGGGGGCACTGAAGCTTTCTTT
>TRBV27|TRBJ2-7|many|13|NA
CASSREPQYEQYF
TGTGCCAGCAGCCGGGAGCCCCAGTACGAGCAGTACTTC
>TRBV12-5|TRBJ1-3|NA|16|NA
CASGLVGGGPKNTIYF
TGTGCTAGTGGTTTGGTTGGGGGGGGACCTAAAAACACCATATATTTT
>TRBV7-9|TRBJ2-3|NA|18|TRBD2
CASSPPWGLAGSTDTQYF
TGTGCCAGCAGTCCCCCTTGGGGGCTAGCGGGGAGCACAGATACGCAGTATTTT
>TRBV2|TRBJ1-2|NA|13|NA
CATSDGLNYGYTF
TGTGCCACCTCGGACGGACTGAACTATGGCTACACCTTC
>TRBV5-8|TRBJ1-4|few|15|NA
CASSLVGEGREKLFF
TGTGCCAGCAGCTTGGTCGGGGAGGGCCGTGAAAAACTGTTTTTT
>TRBV5-1|TRBJ2-7|NA|13|NA
CASSPHRGFEQYF
TGCGCCAGCAGCCCTCACCGGGGGTTCGAGCAGTACTTC
>TRBV9|TRBJ1-3|once|13|TRBD1
CASSGDRKNTIYF
TGTGCCAGCTCGGGGGACAGGAAAAACACCATATATTTT
>TRBV10-1|TRBJ2-1|NA|15|NA
CASSVTVGAENEQFF
TGCGCCAGCAGTGTTACAGTGGGGGCGGAAAATGAGCAGTTCTTC
>TRBV6-5|TRBJ2-1|NA|13|NA
CASRASSYNEQFF
TGTGCCAGCAGGGCCAGCTCCTACAATGAGCAGTTCTTC
>TRBV2|TRBJ2-3|NA|14|TRBD2
CARQIGTSEDTQYF
TGTGCCCGCCAGATCGGGACTAGCGAGGATACGCAGTATTTT
>TRBV11-2|TRBJ1-5|NA|14|NA
CASSLGQGNQPQHF
TGTGCCAGCAGCTTAGGCCAGGGCAATCAGCCCCAGCATTTT
>TRBV27|TRBJ1-1|NA|14|NA
CASSLGSMNTEAFF
TGTGCCAGCAGTTTGGGCAGCATGAACACTGAAGCTTTCTTT
>TRBV9|TRBJ1-4|few|14|NA
CASGDTTTNEKLFF
TGTGCCAGCGGGGACACCACAACTAATGAAAAACTGTTTTTT
>TRBV29-1|TRBJ2-6|NA|15|NA
CSVEGQGNGANVLTF
TGCAGCGTTGAAGGGCAGGGAAATGGGGCCAACGTCCTGACTTTC
>TRBV21-1|TRBJ2-1|NA|14|NA
CASSIQGRLNEQFF
TGTGCCAGCAGCATCCAGGGGAGACTCAATGAGCAGTTCTTC
>TRBV5-4|TRBJ1-1|NA|13|NA
CASSFTGPSEAFF
TGTGCCAGCAGCTTTACAGGTCCGTCTGAAGCTTTCTTT
>TRBV19|TRBJ1-2|NA|15|NA
CASSIRSSTNYGYTF
TGTGCCAGTAGTATAAGGAGCAGTACTAACTATGGCTACACCTTC
>TRBV7-2|TRBJ2-3|NA|15|NA
CASSLYGGSTDTQYF
TGTGCCAGCAGCTTGTACGGCGGGAGCACAGATACGCAGTATTTT
>TRBV7-9|TRBJ2-1|once|16|TRBD2
CASSLFGTRISNEQFF
TGTGCCAGCAGCTTATTCGGGACTAGAATTTCTAATGAGCAGTTCTTC